The T cell receptor beta chain under discussion was sequenced for a study of CD8 T cells in ankylosing spondylitis. Study conclusions and caveats: One TCR beta motif, made up of under ten highly homologous variants, appeared characteristic of ankylosing spondylitis blood. Some motif variants were previously reported in reactive arthritis synovial fluid and blood. In ankylosing spondylitis patients, matched synovial fluid reportedly showed significant enrichment of disease-linked clones.

TCRdb passed the 5' RACE reads through MiXCR, listing each CDR3 protein once. The table includes 750,000 to 850,000 distinct CDR3 sequences, roughly 12% detected once. Germline CDR1 reads SGHRS; CDR2 reads YFSETQ. The CDR3 runs 18 residues. V dropped 2 bases and J dropped 6; count of bases not matched to a gene: 15. This clonotype was counted at least ten times. Its antigen is still unknown. The receptor comes from a male donor with ankylosing spondylitis. The sample taken for sequencing was blood, either unsorted or a sorted T cell fraction (not recorded which). The V and J genes are TRBV5-1 and TRBJ2-1, with 9 positions matching TRBD2. CDR3 amino acids: CASSLPSGAPISSNEQFF. The CDR3 nucleotides read TGCGCCAGCAGCTTACCTAGCGGGGCCCCCATATCCAGCAATGAGCAGTTCTTC.